This TCR beta chain is from a study of cytomegalovirus exposure and HLA in healthy donors. Notes on this clone: Its antigen remains unknown.

The data were produced by immunoSEQ multiplex PCR, yet TCRdb's version contains in-frame clones alone and is incomplete. The sample gives 90,000 to 130,000 clones, around 87% of which show up once; around 1.4% is in the top ten. Among the approximately 130 subjects of the validation cohort, separate from the roughly 700-subject first cohort, were the donors. The CDR3 length is 17 residues. Looked up from germline, CDR1 is MGHRA and CDR2 is YSYEKL. V was pared by 6 bases and J by 6 bases, with 26 bases between. Broader study findings: 164 TCR beta chains were listed as cytomegalovirus-associated. Most TCR sequences were uncommon, yet certain public TCRs appeared in many donors.

The sequence derives from a woman in her twenties or thirties in good health and CMV-seropositive. Sequenced sample: PBMCs. The V and J genes are TRBV4-1 and TRBJ1-1, with no clear D. CDR3 nucleotide sequence: TGCGCCAGCAGAAACCGGGCAATTCGGGATGAAAAACCTGAAGCTTTCTTT. It yields the protein CASRNRAIRDEKPEAFF.